A single sample is the source of the 8 T cell receptor beta chains below, sequenced in a study of early T cells in non-severe SARS-CoV-2 infection. A single record per CDR3 protein comes from TCRdb applying MiXCR to the 5' RACE reads. Here the sample spans approximately 73,000 distinct CDR3 sequences, over 9% being singletons. Material for sequencing was whole blood. The source of these receptors is an adult who was a healthcare worker with PCR-confirmed SARS-CoV-2 infection or an uninfected control (not recorded which).

This clonotype was counted many times. The rearrangement joins TRBV29-1 to TRBJ2-3, with TRBD2 identical over 12 bases. This CDR3 comprises 14 residues. CDR1 and CDR2 (germline): SQVTM, ANQGSEA. CDR3 region: CSAPGLAGSDTQYF. The DNA of the CDR3 is TGCAGTGCCCCGGGACTAGCGGGTTCAGATACGCAGTATTTT.

This clonotype has ten or more counts. The V call is TRBV27, the J call TRBJ1-4; a weak D match, TRBD1 (5 bases). CDR3 length: 13 amino acids. Deletions cut 5 bases from V and 12 bases from J, with 16 bases between. Germline V CDR1 and CDR2: MNHEY, SMNVEV (reference sequence). The CDR3 coding sequence is TGTGCCAGCAGTGTGGGAGTCGGGGCCGAACTGTTTTTT. This encodes CASSVGVGAELFF.

The rearrangement joins TRBV6-5 to TRBJ1-6, with 8 bases fitting TRBD1. Germline trimming cut 2 bases from V and 8 bases from J; bases unmatched to any gene: 5. This CDR3 region has 15 residues. Germline V CDR1 and CDR2: MNHEY, SVGAGI. CDR3 nucleotide sequence: TGTGCCAGCAGTTACCTGTTGACAGGGGATTCACCCCTCCACTTT. It specifies CASSYLLTGDSPLHF.

This clonotype was seen repeatedly, ten times or more. At one end, the junction sequence differs from germline, possibly due to a read error. The rearrangement uses TRBV11-2 and TRBJ1-6; the D is unclear. This CDR3 is built from 12 residues. Germline lookup yields CDR1 SGHAT and CDR2 FQNNGV. This CDR3 reads CASSSNNSPLHF. The CDR3 DNA follows: TGTGCCAGCAGCTCCAATAATTCACCCCTCCACTTT.

This clonotype was counted at least ten times. The V call is TRBV7-6, the J call TRBJ2-5; the D gene could be TRBD1 or TRBD2 (5 bases each). In germline, CDR1 is SGHVS, CDR2 FNYEAQ. Deletions cut 1 base from V and 7 bases from J, with 10 bases between. This CDR3 is 13 amino acids long. CDR3 in amino acids: CASSLGGAGTQYF. DNA of the CDR3: TGTGCCAGCAGCTTAGGTGGGGCGGGGACCCAGTACTTC.

The chain employs TRBV7-2 and TRBJ2-1, with 7 bases fitting TRBD2. The CDR3 spans 15 residues. Losses at the gene ends were 5 bases for V and 0 bases for J; bases not matched to a gene: 4. The germline CDR1 and CDR2 sequences are SGHTA and FQGNSA. This chain's CDR3 is CASSQSGVSYNEQFF. The CDR3 nucleotides read TGTGCCAGCAGCCAAAGCGGGGTCTCCTACAATGAGCAGTTCTTC.

This clonotype was observed a handful of times. The chain couples TRBV20-1 to TRBJ2-3; 9 bases are a match to TRBD1. The CDR3 consists of 14 residues. Germline assignment: CDR1 DFQATT and CDR2 SNEGSKA (reference sequence). J gave up 4 bases and V 4 bases, and 6 bases lay outside the gene matches. In nucleotides, the CDR3 is TGCAGTGCTAAGGACAGGGGAAGGGCAGATACGCAGTATTTT. Amino acid sequence: CSAKDRGRADTQYF.

The chain combines TRBV20-1 with TRBJ1-5, with D perhaps TRBD1 (5 bases). Between the trimmed V and J ends, which lost 3 bases and 6 bases, there was a span of 9 bases. Germline values: CDR1 DFQATT, CDR2 SNEGSKA (reference sequence). This CDR3 contains 12 residues. The CDR3 sequence: CSASQGAQPQHF. The CDR3 coding sequence is TGCAGTGCTAGTCAGGGTGCTCAGCCCCAGCATTTT.